This entry features one TCR beta chain sequence. The sample comes from a study of blood T cell repertoires in COVID-19. V lost 2 bases, J lost 6 bases, and 11 bases lay in between. The CDR3 runs 13 residues. Authors' data handling: Nucleated cell counts were estimated from reference gene primer amplification. Data came from immunoSEQ multiplex PCR; TCRdb stores just in-frame clones and leaves some out. V, J and clone size are those of that table, while D and trimming were read from the DNA. The sample includes approximately 220,000 clones, about 88% of them seen just once. Adults between about 18 and 89 years of age took part from more than 20 US areas. Which cohort a participant joined came from the clinical history participants gave. Recovered status in Cohort 3 required two negative PCRs, clearance, or symptom resolution.

Sequences were obtained from PBMCs or T cells enriched from blood (not recorded which). The V and J genes are TRBV12-3 or TRBV12-4 and TRBJ2-7; the D gene is possibly TRBD1 (5 bases). This sequence was found in a woman in her twenties or thirties who had recovered from COVID-19. Here the CDR3 DNA reads TGTGCCAGCAGTTTACGCAGGGTGGGCGAGCAGTACTTC. It is translated as CASSLRRVGEQYF.